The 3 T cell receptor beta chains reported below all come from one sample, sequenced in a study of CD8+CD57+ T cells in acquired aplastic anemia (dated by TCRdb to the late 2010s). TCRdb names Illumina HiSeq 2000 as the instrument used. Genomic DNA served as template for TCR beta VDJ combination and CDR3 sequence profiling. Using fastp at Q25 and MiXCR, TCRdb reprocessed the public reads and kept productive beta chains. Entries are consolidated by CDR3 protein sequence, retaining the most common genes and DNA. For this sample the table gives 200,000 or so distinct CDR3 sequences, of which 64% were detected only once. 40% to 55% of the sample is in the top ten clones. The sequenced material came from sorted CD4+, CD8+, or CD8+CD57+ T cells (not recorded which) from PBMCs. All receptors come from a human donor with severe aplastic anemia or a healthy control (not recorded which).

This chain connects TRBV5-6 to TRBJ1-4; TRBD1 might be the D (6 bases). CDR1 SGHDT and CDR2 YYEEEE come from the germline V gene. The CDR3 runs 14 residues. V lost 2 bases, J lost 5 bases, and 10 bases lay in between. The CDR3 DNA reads TGTGCCAGCAGCTTTGTGACAGGAAATGAAAAACTGTTTTTT. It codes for CASSFVTGNEKLFF.

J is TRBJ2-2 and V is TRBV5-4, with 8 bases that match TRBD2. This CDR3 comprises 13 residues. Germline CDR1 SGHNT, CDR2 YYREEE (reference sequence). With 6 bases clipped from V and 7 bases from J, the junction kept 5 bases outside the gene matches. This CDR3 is CASNGGTSGELFF. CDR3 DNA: TGTGCCAGCAACGGAGGGACTAGCGGGGAGCTGTTTTTT.

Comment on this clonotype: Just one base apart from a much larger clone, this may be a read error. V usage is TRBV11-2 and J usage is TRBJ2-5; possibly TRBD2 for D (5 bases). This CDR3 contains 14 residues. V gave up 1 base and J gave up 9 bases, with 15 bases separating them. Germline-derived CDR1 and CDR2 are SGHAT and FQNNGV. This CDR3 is CASSLVGGGMSQYF. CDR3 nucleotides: TGTGCCAGCAGCTTAGTTGGAGGAGGAATGTCCCAGTACTTC.